The entry that follows covers one T cell receptor beta chain sequence. Its antigen is still unknown. Base-call qualities are not available, and no considerably larger clone is one nucleotide away. V is pared back by 4 bases and J by 5 bases, with 20 bases lying between the germline termini. According to the germline V gene, CDR1 reads SGHRS and CDR2 reads YFSETQ. The CDR3 holds 16 amino acids from the cysteine to the phenylalanine. Only CDR3 DNA remains: 48 bases, in frame from the first base. The data derive from a study of blood T cell repertoires in COVID-19 (TCRdb year 2020). About the study as a whole: The collaborator samples originated in the United States, Italy and Spain and spanned the acute and convalescent phases of COVID-19. The prospective study material was composed of cDNA or gDNA derived from T cells, B-cell-depleted T cells, or PBMCs. Subjects who had been exposed to COVID-19, were actively infected with it, or had recovered from it provided the deeply sampled blood TCRbeta repertoires that made up the dataset. The repertoires were released in a freely available public database intended as a resource for research on the immune response to SARS-CoV-2. Samples were obtained from the ongoing ImmuneRACE study (first 160 participants) and from approximately 1,200 subjects provided by 6 global collaborators. The sample metadata nearly always contained a de-identified subject ID, COVID-19 status, age in years and sex. Where HLA class I and class II types were available, the types were taken from metadata supplied by the sample provider, not from assay-based typing. What the authors observed across the whole study: Clinical and demographic metadata were provided uncurated, with the amount varying by source and participant.

The collaborating institutions used their own protocols to collect whole blood in K2EDTA tubes. For TCRbeta analysis, collaborators shipped samples as frozen whole blood, isolated PBMCs, or DNA extracted from either of those sample types. TCRbeta CDR3 regions were amplified from genomic DNA by means of the immunoSEQ Assay, a bias-controlled multiplex PCR. The paper's data handling went like this. Within the assay, amplification of reference gene primers was used to estimate how many nucleated cells each sample contained. Sequence reads were collapsed and filtered to measure the absolute abundance of every unique TCRbeta CDR3 rearrangement. For each sample, productive Simpson clonality was calculated by taking the square root of Simpson's diversity index across productive rearrangements. TCRdb provides this immuneACCESS table in a form limited to in-frame rearrangements. Some clones are lacking; in checked studies, under half of them reflect an unresolved V gene, and why the rest are absent is not known. That table gives V, J and clone size, and the DNA gave D and trimming. For this sample the table gives tens of thousands of clones, of which about 91% were detected only once. The top ten hold roughly 2.3% of the sample.

The receptor's source is a human donor with active COVID-19. The donor label of this sample is uncertain. The chain was built from TRBV5-1 and TRBJ2-3, and perhaps TRBD2 as D gene, on 7 matching bases. Input material: peripheral blood. The nucleotide sequence is given as TGCGCCAGCAGCAAGGGGGAGGGAGGGGCCTTAGATACGCAGTATTTT. The translation is CASSKGEGGALDTQYF.